This TCR beta chain was recovered during a study of regulatory T cells in long-lasting Graves disease. The TCR beta library used iRepertoire HTBI primers with Arm-PCR amplification of CDR3. TCRdb fed the multiplex PCR reads into MiXCR, producing one record per CDR3 protein. The sample lists 300,000 to 400,000 distinct CDR3 sequences, around 20% seen once, with 29% in the top ten. Time point: persistent/refractory GD, antithyroid drugs over 5 years with positive TRAb. There was RNA extracted from PBMCs, and the TCR library was made from it. The EDTA tubes were filled with 7.5 to 9 milliliters of drawn peripheral blood. Findings and caveats of the study: Those with persistent Graves' had less TCR diversity than newly diagnosed patients.

This CDR3 contains 15 residues. V lost 1 base, J lost 8 bases, and 15 bases lay in between. The germline V gene has CDR1 SGHAT and CDR2 FQNNGV. This clonotype was picked up many times. Its target is unknown. The rearrangement links TRBV11-2 to TRBJ2-1; D perhaps matches TRBD2 (6 bases). This specimen was peripheral blood mononuclear cells (PBMCs), taken when the disease was refractory, from a patient treated with antithyroid drugs. This TCR came from a female donor with Graves disease. CDR3 protein: CASSLALTGVYEQFF. DNA for the CDR3: TGTGCCAGCAGCTTAGCTCTTACGGGAGTCTATGAGCAGTTCTTC.